This T cell receptor beta chain was found in a study of blood T cell repertoires in COVID-19. Background on the study: Sites in the United States, Italy and Spain provided acute and convalescent COVID-19 samples.

Each participant's cohort was designated according to participant-reported clinical history. Recovered Cohort 3 donors showed two negative PCRs, clearance, or symptom resolution. As handled by the study authors: Counts of nucleated cells, estimated from reference gene primer amplification, were obtained. Data came from immunoSEQ multiplex PCR; TCRdb stores just in-frame clones and leaves some out. Clone size and V and J calls were adopted from that table, with D and trimming inferred from the DNA. The sample carries fewer than 350,000 clones, about nine tenths recorded once. This CDR3 is 13 amino acids long. Trimming cost V 4 bases and J 3 bases; bases outside gene matches: 1. Looked up from germline, CDR1 is SGHRS and CDR2 is YFSETQ. Note on this clone: The same CDR3 is also encoded by other DNA sequences in this sample.

The source of this sequence is a man in his 60s who had recovered from COVID-19. The sequencing input was PBMCs or T cells enriched from blood (not recorded which). This chain links TRBV5-1 with TRBJ2-3; 8 nucleotides line up with TRBD1. The CDR3 reads CASSGQGTDTQYF. DNA of the CDR3: TGCGCCAGCAGCGGACAGGGAACAGATACGCAGTATTTT.